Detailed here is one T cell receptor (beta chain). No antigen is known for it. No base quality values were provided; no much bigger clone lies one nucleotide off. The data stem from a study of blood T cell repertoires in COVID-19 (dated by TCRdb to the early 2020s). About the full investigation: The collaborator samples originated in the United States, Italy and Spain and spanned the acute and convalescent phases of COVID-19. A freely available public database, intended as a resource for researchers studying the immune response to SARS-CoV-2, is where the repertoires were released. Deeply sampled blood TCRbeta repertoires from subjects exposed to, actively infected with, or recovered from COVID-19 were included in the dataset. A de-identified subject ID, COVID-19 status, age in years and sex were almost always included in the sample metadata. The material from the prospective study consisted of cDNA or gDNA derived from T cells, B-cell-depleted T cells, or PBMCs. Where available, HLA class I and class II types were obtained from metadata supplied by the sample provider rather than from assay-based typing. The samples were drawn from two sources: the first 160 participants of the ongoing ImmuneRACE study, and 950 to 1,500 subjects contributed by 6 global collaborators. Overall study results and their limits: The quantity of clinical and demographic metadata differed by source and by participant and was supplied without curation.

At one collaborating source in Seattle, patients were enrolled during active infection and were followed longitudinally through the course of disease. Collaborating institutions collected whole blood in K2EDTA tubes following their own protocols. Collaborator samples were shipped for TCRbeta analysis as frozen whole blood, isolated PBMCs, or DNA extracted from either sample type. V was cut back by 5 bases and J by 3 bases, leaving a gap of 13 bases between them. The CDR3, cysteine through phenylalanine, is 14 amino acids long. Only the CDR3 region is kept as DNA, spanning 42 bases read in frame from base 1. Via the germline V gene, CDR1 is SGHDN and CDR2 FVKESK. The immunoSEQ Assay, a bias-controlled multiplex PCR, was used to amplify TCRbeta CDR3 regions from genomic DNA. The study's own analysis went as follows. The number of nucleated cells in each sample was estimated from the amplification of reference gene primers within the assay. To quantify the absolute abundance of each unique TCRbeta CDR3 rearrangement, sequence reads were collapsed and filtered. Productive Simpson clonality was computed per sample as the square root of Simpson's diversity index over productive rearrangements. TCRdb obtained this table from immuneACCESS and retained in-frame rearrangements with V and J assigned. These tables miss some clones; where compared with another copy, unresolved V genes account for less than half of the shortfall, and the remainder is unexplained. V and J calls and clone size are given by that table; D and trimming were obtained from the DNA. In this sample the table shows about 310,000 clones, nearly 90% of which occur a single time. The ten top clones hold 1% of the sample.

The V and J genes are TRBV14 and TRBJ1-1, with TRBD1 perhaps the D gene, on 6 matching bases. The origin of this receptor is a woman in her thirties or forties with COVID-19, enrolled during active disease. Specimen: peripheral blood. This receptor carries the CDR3 CASSSLDSHTEAFF. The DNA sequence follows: TGTGCCAGCAGCTCGTTGGACAGTCACACTGAAGCTTTCTTT.